The 18 T cell receptor beta chains below all came from one sample that was sequenced in a study of CD8 T cells in ankylosing spondylitis. TCRdb used MiXCR to reprocess the 5' RACE reads, holding one entry per CDR3 protein. The table records 250,000 to 350,000 distinct CDR3 sequences, 15% to 20% of them present only once. Sequencing was carried out using blood, either unsorted or a sorted T cell fraction (not recorded which). These TCRs come from a male donor with ankylosing spondylitis or in good health (not recorded which).

In its sample, this clonotype was seen a few times. The chain employs TRBV30 and TRBJ2-7; either TRBD1 or TRBD2 may fit D (5 bases each). V was shortened by 1 base and J by 4 bases, with 11 bases between the two germline ends. Germline lookup yields CDR1 GTSNPN and CDR2 SVGIG (reference sequence). This CDR3 comprises 13 residues. The CDR3 DNA sequence: TGTGCCTGGAGTGGAGGGGAACCATACGAGCAGTACGTC. This encodes CAWSGGEPYEQYV.

The chain combines TRBV3-1 with TRBJ2-6, with 10 bases identical to TRBD1. The CDR3 has 17 residues. Germline trimming cut 4 bases from V and 3 bases from J; bases unmatched to any gene: 6. Germline-derived CDR1 and CDR2 are LGHDT and YNNKEL (reference sequence). The CDR3 DNA reads TGTGCCAGCAGCCCCCGGGACAGGGGTTTTGGGGCCAACGTCCTGACTTTC. Translating it yields CASSPRDRGFGANVLTF.

This clonotype appeared a few times. The chain carries TRBV12-3 or TRBV12-4 and TRBJ2-3; maybe TRBD2 (5 bases). This CDR3 spans 15 amino acids. V lost 4 bases, J lost 0 bases, and 11 bases lay in between. The CDR3 coding sequence is TGTGCCAGCAGTTCCGGAGGCGCTAGCACAGATACGCAGTATTTT. The encoded protein is CASSSGGASTDTQYF.

This clonotype has ten or more counts. The genes are TRBV12-3 or TRBV12-4 and TRBJ1-1; D not resolved. The CDR3 has 13 amino acids. The V and J ends lost 3 bases and 1 base respectively, with 6 bases between them. CDR3 DNA sequence: TGTGCCAGCAGTTTTGGGCCGAACACTGAAGCTTTCTTT. It translates to CASSFGPNTEAFF.

This clonotype appeared a few times. The V and J genes are TRBV9 and TRBJ1-1, with a possible D match to TRBD1 (6 bases). CDR1 and CDR2 (germline): SGDLS, YYNGEE. V lost 2 bases and J lost 4, with 12 bases in between. The CDR3 is made up of 14 amino acids. This chain's CDR3 is CASSVDRLPTEAFF. The CDR3, as DNA: TGTGCCAGCAGCGTGGACAGACTACCCACTGAAGCTTTCTTT.

The chain couples TRBV9 to TRBJ1-1; D uncertain. Germline loops: CDR1 SGDLS, CDR2 YYNGEE. Trimming removed 0 bases at V and 0 bases at J, with 9 bases between. The CDR3 is 15 residues long. This chain's CDR3 is CASSVEAAMNTEAFF. The CDR3 nucleotides are TGTGCCAGCAGCGTAGAGGCGGCTATGAACACTGAAGCTTTCTTT.

The rearrangement joins TRBV7-2 to TRBJ2-3; a possible D gene is TRBD2 (5 bases). Germline-derived CDR1 and CDR2 are SGHTA and FQGNSA. V was cut by 5 bases and J by 4 bases, with 19 bases left in between. There are 16 residues in the CDR3. The CDR3 DNA sequence: TGTGCCAGCAGCACCCCCGGTGGAAGGACTCCAGATACGCAGTATTTT. Its protein product is CASSTPGGRTPDTQYF.

This clonotype came up many times. This chain links TRBV4-1 with TRBJ1-1, with D maybe TRBD1 (6 bases). Trimming removed 0 bases from V and 6 bases from J, with 14 bases in between. Germline CDR1 is MGHRA and CDR2 is YSYEKL. There are 15 residues in the CDR3. CDR3 protein: CASSQEKRGEAEAFF. CDR3 sequence (DNA): TGCGCCAGCAGCCAAGAAAAAAGGGGGGAGGCTGAAGCTTTCTTT.

The chain employs TRBV7-9 and TRBJ2-1; D gene ambiguous. The CDR3 spans 14 residues. The V end lost 1 base, the J end lost 8 bases, and 12 bases lay between the germline ends. Germline lookup yields CDR1 SEHNR and CDR2 FQNEAQ (reference sequence). The CDR3 region has the DNA TGTGCCAGCAGCTTAGGATCCCCTTTGGATGAGCAGTTCTTC. Translated, it gives CASSLGSPLDEQFF.

This chain joins TRBV12-3 or TRBV12-4 and TRBJ2-1; 9 positions agree with TRBD1. The CDR3 has 13 amino acids. V trimming: 3 bases; J trimming: 10 bases; junction bases outside the gene matches: 4. DNA for the CDR3: TGTGCCAGCAGTTTTGACAGGGGGAGGGAGCAGTTCTTC. Its translation: CASSFDRGREQFF.

This clonotype was detected only a few times. V usage is TRBV6-5 and J usage is TRBJ1-3; D not certain. Trimming cost V 0 bases and J 0 bases, with 12 bases left between them. The CDR3 has 17 residues. Germline V CDR1 and CDR2: MNHEY, SVGAGI. CDR3 protein: CASSYSRAAFSGNTIYF. CDR3 nucleotides: TGTGCCAGCAGTTACTCGAGGGCCGCCTTCTCTGGAAACACCATATATTTT.

Comment on this clonotype: This sequence may be a read error, since a much larger clone differs from it by one base. The chain couples TRBV5-1 to TRBJ2-1; TRBD1 might be the D (5 bases). The length of the CDR3 is 13 residues. Germline CDR1 SGHRS, CDR2 YFSETQ. For the CDR3, the DNA is TGCGTCAGCAGCCGAGACAGCTACAATGAGCAGTTCTTC. Its translation: CVSSRDSYNEQFF. Together with reference TRBV5-1 and TRBJ2-1, the CDR3 gives the full variable domain: KAGVTQTPRYLIKTRGQQVTLSCSPISGHRSVSWYQQTPGQGLQFLFEYFSETQRNKGNFPGRFSGRQFSNSRSEMNVSTLELGDSALYLCVSSRDSYNEQFFGPGTRLTVL.

This clonotype was counted a few times. This CDR3 is CASSPSDRRAGNTIYF. The CDR3 bases are TGTGCCAGCAGCCCCAGTGACAGGCGGGCAGGAAACACCATATATTTT. This sequence joins TRBV12-3 or TRBV12-4 and TRBJ1-3; D might be TRBD1 (6 bases). The CDR3 loop spans 16 amino acids. Trimming took 6 bases from V and 4 from J, leaving 19 bases between them.

The chain has TRBV5-1 and TRBJ2-5, with 9 bases lining up with TRBD1. CDR3 length equals 16 residues. The trim removed 0 bases at V and 6 bases at J, leaving 9 bases unmatched. CDR1 SGHRS and CDR2 YFSETQ come from the germline V gene. The CDR3 coding sequence is TGCGCCAGCAGCTTGGCCCCTACAGGGGGCTGGAAGACCCAGTACTTC. Its translation: CASSLAPTGGWKTQYF.

The V and J genes are TRBV7-9 and TRBJ2-7; 7 nucleotides line up with TRBD2. Trimming removed 1 base from V and 6 bases from J; junction bases left unmatched: 3. The CDR3 loop spans 13 amino acids. CDR1 and CDR2 from the germline V gene are SEHNR and FQNEAQ (reference sequence). The CDR3 DNA is TGTGCCAGCAGCTTAGAAGCGGGAAGCGAGCAGTACGTC. Translation: CASSLEAGSEQYV.

Concerning this clonotype: An end of the junction differs from the germline gene, which may be a read error. V gene TRBV12-3 or TRBV12-4 combines with J gene TRBJ2-2, with 16 bases fitting TRBD2. The length of the CDR3 is 19 residues. The CDR3, as DNA: TGTACCAGCAGTCCTAGGACAGGGACTAGCGGGAGGGACACCGGGGAGCTGTTTTTT. Encoded protein: CTSSPRTGTSGRDTGELFF.

V is TRBV25-1 and J is TRBJ1-1; the D is unclear. This CDR3 has 12 residues. CDR1 is MGHDK and CDR2 is SYGVNS in the germline V gene. V was clipped by 10 bases and J by 7 bases, with 16 bases between them. This CDR3 is CANMSIGVEAFF. CDR3 nucleotide sequence: TGTGCCAACATGTCGATTGGCGTTGAAGCTTTCTTT.

This chain connects TRBV5-5 to TRBJ2-5; D remains unclear. This CDR3 has 15 amino acids. Trimming stripped 2 bases from V and 2 bases from J, with 13 bases between. The V gene's germline CDR1 is SGHKS and CDR2 YYEKEE (reference sequence). The CDR3 loop reads CASSFWAAPQETQYF. CDR3 coding DNA: TGTGCCAGCAGCTTCTGGGCAGCACCACAAGAGACCCAGTACTTC.